Presented here are 21 T cell receptor beta chains from one specimen sequenced in a study of T cell responses to AZD1222 COVID-19 vaccine. The assay was immunoSEQ multiplex PCR, and TCRdb's table has in-frame clones only and misses some. The sample records roughly 95,000 clones, around nine tenths being singletons. This specimen consisted of peripheral blood, obtained on day 0 of AZD1222 vaccination. The origin of the receptors is an adult in good health.

The chain employs TRBV5-6 and TRBJ2-5, with 9 bases aligning to TRBD2. The CDR3 runs 18 residues. J lost 5 bases, V lost 0 bases, and 14 bases had no gene match. CDR1 and CDR2 from the germline V gene are SGHDT and YYEEEE. The CDR3 protein is CASSLVRLAGGLQETQYF. The CDR3 bases are TGTGCCAGCAGCTTGGTAAGACTCGCGGGAGGGCTTCAGGAGACCCAGTACTTC. The full variable domain, its missing parts supplied by reference TRBV5-6 and TRBJ2-5, is DAGVTQSPTHLIKTRGQQVTLRCSPKSGHDTVSWYQQALGQGPQFIFQYYEEEERQRGNFPDRFSGHQFPNYSSELNVNALLLGDSALYLCASSLVRLAGGLQETQYFGPGTRLLVL.

The V gene is TRBV30, the J gene TRBJ2-5, with 11 bases aligning to TRBD2. The trim removed 0 bases at V and 9 bases at J, leaving 6 bases unmatched. This CDR3 contains 14 residues. Germline V gene sequence: CDR1 GTSNPN, CDR2 SVGIG (reference sequence). The CDR3 sequence is CAWSVGLAGGSQYF. The CDR3 DNA reads as TGTGCCTGGAGTGTCGGCCTAGCGGGAGGCTCCCAGTACTTC. The full variable domain, rest sourced from reference TRBV30 and TRBJ2-5, is SQTIHQWPATLVQPVGSPLSLECTVEGTSNPNLYWYRQAAGRGLQLLFYSVGIGQISSEVPQNLSASRPQDRQFILSSKKLLLSDSGFYLCAWSVGLAGGSQYFGPGTRLLVL.

This chain uses TRBV4-1 with TRBJ1-5; 7 bases align to TRBD1. Germline CDR1 is MGHRA and CDR2 is YSYEKL. After removal of 3 bases from V and 0 bases from J, the junction contained 11 bases not matched to a gene. The CDR3 loop spans 18 amino acids. The CDR3 DNA sequence: TGCGCCAGCAGCCAGCACAAACCCAGGGGGATTAGCAATCAGCCCCAGCATTTT. As protein: CASSQHKPRGISNQPQHF.

The rearrangement links TRBV28 to TRBJ2-3; the D call may be TRBD1 or TRBD2 (5 bases each). This CDR3 has 18 amino acids. The germline V gene has CDR1 MDHEN and CDR2 SYDVKM. Trimming took off 3 bases at V and 0 bases at J, with 19 bases between the two ends. The CDR3: CASSFRVWDGSSTDTQYF. The CDR3 DNA sequence: TGTGCCAGCAGTTTCCGGGTCTGGGACGGATCTAGCACAGATACGCAGTATTTT.

V is TRBV2 and J is TRBJ2-7, with 7 bases fitting TRBD1. The germline V gene has CDR1 SNHLY and CDR2 FYNNEI. V shed 5 bases and J 2 bases; nucleotides not matched to a gene: 6. The CDR3 length is 14 residues. CDR3 sequence reads: CASSHKQGPYEQYF. The CDR3 DNA is TGTGCCAGCAGTCACAAACAGGGGCCCTACGAGCAGTACTTC.

The rearrangement uses TRBV6-1 and TRBJ1-4; unclear D gene. Germline V gene data show CDR1 as MNHNS and CDR2 as SASEGT. This CDR3 has 16 amino acids. V was clipped by 2 bases and J by 0 bases, with 10 bases between them. CDR3 protein: CASSENRPATNEKLFF. The CDR3 nucleotides read TGTGCCAGCAGTGAAAATAGGCCCGCAACTAATGAAAAACTGTTTTTT.

V gene TRBV7-3 combines with J gene TRBJ2-3, with 8 bases fitting TRBD1. Per germline, CDR1 SGHTA and CDR2 FQGTGA. The CDR3 consists of 14 residues. Trimming cost V 5 bases and J 1 base; bases outside gene matches: 2. CDR3 amino acids: CASSGTGGTDTQYF. In DNA, the CDR3 is TGTGCCAGCAGCGGGACAGGTGGCACAGATACGCAGTATTTT.

This clone was detected a few times. The V gene is TRBV3-1 (or the pseudogene TRBV3-2), the J gene TRBJ1-2; 9 bases are shared with TRBD1. Per germline, CDR1 LGHDT and CDR2 YNNKEL (reference sequence). J gave up 4 bases and V 3 bases, and 0 bases lay outside the gene matches. The length of the CDR3 is 13 residues. CDR3 loop: CASSQGQGYGYTF. The CDR3 DNA sequence: TGTGCCAGCAGCCAGGGACAGGGCTATGGCTACACCTTC.

Remarks on this clone: Distinct nucleotide sequences in the sample also encode this CDR3. The chain uses TRBV7-9 and TRBJ1-1; D is unresolved. The CDR3 contains 14 residues. Germline V gives CDR1 SEHNR, CDR2 FQNEAQ (reference sequence). V was clipped by 1 base and J by 0 bases, with 6 bases between them. The DNA of the CDR3 is TGTGCCAGCAGCTTAGGACAAATGAACACTGAAGCTTTCTTT. Translated, it gives CASSLGQMNTEAFF. Supplemented by reference TRBV7-9 and TRBJ1-1, the full variable domain reads DTGVSQNPRHKITKRGQNVTFRCDPISEHNRLYWYRQTLGQGPEFLTYFQNEAQLEKSRLLSDRFSAERPKGSFSTLEIQRTEQGDSAMYLCASSLGQMNTEAFFGQGTRLTVV.

This chain connects TRBV19 to TRBJ1-5, with D perhaps matching TRBD1 (6 bases). The length of the CDR3 is 15 residues. Germline CDR1 reads LNHDA; CDR2 reads SQIVND (reference sequence). V dropped 7 bases and J dropped 5 bases, with 18 bases sitting between them. This chain's CDR3 is CASKSVGGDYQPQHF. CDR3 DNA: TGTGCCAGTAAGTCAGTAGGGGGGGATTATCAGCCCCAGCATTTT.

The genes are TRBV19 and TRBJ2-7; D is perhaps TRBD2 (7 bases). CDR3 length equals 17 residues. Trimming pared 1 base from V and 0 bases from J, leaving 16 bases between. Per germline, CDR1 LNHDA and CDR2 SQIVND (reference sequence). CDR3 in DNA: TGTGCCAGTAGTATAGGAAGTAGGGGGGGTAACTCCTACGAGCAGTACTTC. Translating gives CASSIGSRGGNSYEQYF.

This chain connects TRBV30 to TRBJ1-5; D not certain. The germline V gene encodes CDR1 GTSNPN and CDR2 SVGIG (reference sequence). V was clipped by 1 base and J by 0 bases, with 7 bases between them. CDR3 length: 14 residues. In DNA form, the CDR3 reads TGTGCCTGGAGTGGGGAGATTAGCAATCAGCCCCAGCATTTT. It is translated as CAWSGEISNQPQHF.

The chain is built from TRBV7-8 and TRBJ1-2, with TRBD1 matching over 8 bases. Germline V gene lookup returns CDR1 SGHVS and CDR2 FQNEAQ. This CDR3 has 16 amino acids. V trimming: 5 bases; J trimming: 4 bases; junction bases outside the gene matches: 12. The CDR3 DNA reads TGTGCCAGCAGCCCCCGACCGGGACAGGTCACCTATGGCTACACCTTC. Translation: CASSPRPGQVTYGYTF. Supplemented by reference TRBV7-8 and TRBJ1-2, the full variable domain reads GAGVSQSPRYKVAKRGQDVALRCDPISGHVSLFWYQQALGQGPEFLTYFQNEAQLDKSGLPSDRFFAERPEGSVSTLKIQRTQQEDSAVYLCASSPRPGQVTYGYTFGSGTRLTVV.

V usage is TRBV21-1 and J usage is TRBJ1-4; TRBD1 is the table's D call and was not checked against the DNA. TRBV21-1 is noted as a pseudogene. The CDR3 is 16 residues long. CDR3 in DNA: TGTGCCAGCAGCAAAGGGCAGACAGGGGAGGGTGAAAAACTGTTTTTT. It codes for CASSKGQTGEGEKLFF.

The chain uses TRBV2 and TRBJ2-3; D may be TRBD1 (5 bases). Germline V gene lookup returns CDR1 SNHLY and CDR2 FYNNEI. The V and J ends lost 2 bases and 2 bases respectively, with 11 bases between them. CDR3 length: 15 amino acids. CDR3 bases: TGTGCCAGCAGTGAATTGCAGGGCTACACAGATACGCAGTATTTT. Its protein is CASSELQGYTDTQYF.

V usage is TRBV28 and J usage is TRBJ2-1, with 9 bases lining up with TRBD2. CDR1 and CDR2 from the germline V gene are MDHEN and SYDVKM. This CDR3 comprises 15 residues. V gave up 6 bases and J gave up 1 base; unmatched junction bases: 4. The CDR3 region is CASSRAGGSYNEQFF. In DNA, the CDR3 is TGTGCCAGCAGCCGGGCGGGGGGGTCCTACAATGAGCAGTTCTTC.

The V call is TRBV5-1, the J call TRBJ1-4; no clear D gene. V was shortened by 0 bases and J by 8 bases, with 8 bases between the two germline ends. The CDR3 length is 13 residues. Germline V lookup: CDR1 SGHRS, CDR2 YFSETQ. The CDR3 loop reads CASSLARQEKLFF. CDR3 sequence (DNA): TGCGCCAGCAGCTTGGCCCGCCAGGAAAAACTGTTTTTT. Full variable domain (rest looked up from reference TRBV5-1 and TRBJ1-4): KAGVTQTPRYLIKTRGQQVTLSCSPISGHRSVSWYQQTPGQGLQFLFEYFSETQRNKGNFPGRFSGRQFSNSRSEMNVSTLELGDSALYLCASSLARQEKLFFGSGTQLSVL.

The rearrangement uses TRBV7-9 and TRBJ1-2; D is unresolved. V gave up 7 bases and J gave up 6 bases, with 18 bases separating them. CDR3 length: 14 residues. In germline, CDR1 is SEHNR, CDR2 FQNEAQ (reference sequence). For the CDR3, the DNA is TGTGCCAGCAAACCTTCAGGAGGGATGGATGGCTACACCTTC. Its protein product is CASKPSGGMDGYTF.

This clone was counted once. The gene calls are TRBV14 and TRBJ1-5; D is unresolved. From germline, CDR1 is SGHDN and CDR2 FVKESK. Trimming removed 1 base at V and 3 bases at J, with 4 bases between. This CDR3 spans 13 amino acids. CDR3 loop: CASSQGLNQPQHF. DNA of the CDR3: TGTGCCAGCAGCCAAGGTCTCAATCAGCCCCAGCATTTT.

V usage is TRBV18 and J usage is TRBJ1-3; D remains ambiguous. Germline V CDR1 and CDR2: KGHSH, LQKENI. V lost 0 bases and J 0 bases, leaving 9 bases between the germline ends. This CDR3 contains 16 residues. CDR3 sequence (DNA): TGTGCCAGCTCACCACCGTTTGCAGCCTCTGGAAACACCATATATTTT. The encoded protein is CASSPPFAASGNTIYF.

This chain links TRBV7-2 with TRBJ2-6, with TRBD1 matching over 7 bases. CDR3 length equals 16 residues. The germline V gene has CDR1 SGHTA and CDR2 FQGNSA. The V gene end was trimmed by 3 bases and the J gene end by 0 bases; junction bases not matched to a gene: 2. CDR3 sequence reads: CASSLGQHSGANVLTF. Here the CDR3 DNA reads TGTGCCAGCAGCTTGGGACAGCACTCTGGGGCCAACGTCCTGACTTTC.